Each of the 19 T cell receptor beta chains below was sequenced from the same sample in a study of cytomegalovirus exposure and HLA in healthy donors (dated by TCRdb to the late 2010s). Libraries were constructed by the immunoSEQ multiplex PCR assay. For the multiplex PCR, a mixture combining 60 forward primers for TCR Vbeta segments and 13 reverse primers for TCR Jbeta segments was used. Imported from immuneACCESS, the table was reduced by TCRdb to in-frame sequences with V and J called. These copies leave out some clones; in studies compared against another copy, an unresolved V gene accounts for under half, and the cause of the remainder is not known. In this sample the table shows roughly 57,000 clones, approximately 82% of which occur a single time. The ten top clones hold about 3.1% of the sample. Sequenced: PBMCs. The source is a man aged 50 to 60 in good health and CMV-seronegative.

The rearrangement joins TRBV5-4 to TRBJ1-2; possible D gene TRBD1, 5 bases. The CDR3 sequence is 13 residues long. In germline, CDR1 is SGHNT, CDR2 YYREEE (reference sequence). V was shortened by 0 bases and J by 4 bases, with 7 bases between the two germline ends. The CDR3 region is CASSLEQAYGYTF. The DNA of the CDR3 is TGTGCCAGCAGCTTGGAACAGGCCTATGGCTACACCTTC.

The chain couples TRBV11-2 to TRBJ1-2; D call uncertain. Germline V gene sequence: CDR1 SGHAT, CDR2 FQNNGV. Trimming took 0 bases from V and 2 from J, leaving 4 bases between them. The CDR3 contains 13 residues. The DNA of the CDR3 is TGTGCCAGCAGCTTAGACAGAAACTATGGCTACACCTTC. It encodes CASSLDRNYGYTF.

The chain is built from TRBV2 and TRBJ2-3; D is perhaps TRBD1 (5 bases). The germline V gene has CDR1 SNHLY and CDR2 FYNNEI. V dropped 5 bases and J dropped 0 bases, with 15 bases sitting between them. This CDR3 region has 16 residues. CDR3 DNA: TGTGCCAGCAGTAAACGACAGTCTTCTAGCACAGATACGCAGTATTTT. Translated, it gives CASSKRQSSSTDTQYF.

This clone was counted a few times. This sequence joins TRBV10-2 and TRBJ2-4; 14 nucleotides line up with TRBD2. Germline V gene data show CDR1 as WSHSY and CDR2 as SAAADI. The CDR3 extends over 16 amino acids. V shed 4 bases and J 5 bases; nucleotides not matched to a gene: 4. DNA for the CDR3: TGCGCCAGCAGTGGACTAGCGGGGGGGTCCCAAAACATTCAGTACTTC. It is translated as CASSGLAGGSQNIQYF.

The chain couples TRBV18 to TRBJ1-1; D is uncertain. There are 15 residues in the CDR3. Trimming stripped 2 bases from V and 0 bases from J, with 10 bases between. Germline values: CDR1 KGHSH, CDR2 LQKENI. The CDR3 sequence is CASSPAQNLNTEAFF. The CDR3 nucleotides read TGTGCCAGCTCACCAGCACAGAACTTGAACACTGAAGCTTTCTTT.

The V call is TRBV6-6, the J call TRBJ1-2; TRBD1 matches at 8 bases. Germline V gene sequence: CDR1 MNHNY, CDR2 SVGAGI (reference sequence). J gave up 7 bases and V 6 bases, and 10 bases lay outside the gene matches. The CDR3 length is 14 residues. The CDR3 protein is CASRKTGEDGGYTF. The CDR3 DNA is TGTGCCAGCAGAAAGACAGGGGAAGACGGTGGCTACACCTTC.

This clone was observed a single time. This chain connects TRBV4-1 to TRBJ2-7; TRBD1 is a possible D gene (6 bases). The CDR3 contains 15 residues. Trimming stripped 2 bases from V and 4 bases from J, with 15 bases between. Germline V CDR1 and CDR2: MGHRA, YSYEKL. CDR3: CASSQYTGTSYEQYF. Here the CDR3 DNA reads TGCGCCAGCAGCCAATATACCGGGACATCATACGAGCAGTACTTC.

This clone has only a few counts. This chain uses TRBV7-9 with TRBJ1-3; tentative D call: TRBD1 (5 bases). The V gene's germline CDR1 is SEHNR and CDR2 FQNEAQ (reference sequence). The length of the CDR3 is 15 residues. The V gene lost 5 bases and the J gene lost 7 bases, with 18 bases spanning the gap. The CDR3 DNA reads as TGTGCCAGCAGCGCCCTGGGGCTCCTGGTTAACACCATATATTTT. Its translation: CASSALGLLVNTIYF.

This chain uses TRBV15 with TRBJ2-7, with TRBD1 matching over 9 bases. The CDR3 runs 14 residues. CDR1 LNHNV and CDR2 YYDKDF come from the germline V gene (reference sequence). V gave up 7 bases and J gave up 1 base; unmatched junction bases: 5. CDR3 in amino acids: CATTVDRGSYEQYF. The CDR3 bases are TGTGCCACCACCGTGGACAGGGGATCCTACGAGCAGTACTTC.

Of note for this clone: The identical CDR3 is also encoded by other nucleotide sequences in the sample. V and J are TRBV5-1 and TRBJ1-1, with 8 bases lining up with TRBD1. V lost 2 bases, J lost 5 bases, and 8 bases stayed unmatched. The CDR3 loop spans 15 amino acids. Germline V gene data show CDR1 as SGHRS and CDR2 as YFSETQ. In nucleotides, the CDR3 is TGCGCCAGCAGCTTACAAGACAGGGGCTTTACTGAAGCTTTCTTT. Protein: CASSLQDRGFTEAFF.

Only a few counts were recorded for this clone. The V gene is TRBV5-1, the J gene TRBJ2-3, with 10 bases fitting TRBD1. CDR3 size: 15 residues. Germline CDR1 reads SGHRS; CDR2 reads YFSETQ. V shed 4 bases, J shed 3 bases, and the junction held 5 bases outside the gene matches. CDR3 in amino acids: CASSVPGQGTDTQYF. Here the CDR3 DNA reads TGCGCCAGCAGCGTACCGGGACAGGGGACAGATACGCAGTATTTT.

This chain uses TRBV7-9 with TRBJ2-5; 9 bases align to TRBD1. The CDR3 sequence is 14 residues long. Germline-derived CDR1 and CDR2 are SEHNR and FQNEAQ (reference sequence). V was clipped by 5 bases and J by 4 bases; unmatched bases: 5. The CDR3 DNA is TGTGCCAGCAGCCGCACAGGGGGCGGAGAGACCCAGTACTTC. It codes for CASSRTGGGETQYF.

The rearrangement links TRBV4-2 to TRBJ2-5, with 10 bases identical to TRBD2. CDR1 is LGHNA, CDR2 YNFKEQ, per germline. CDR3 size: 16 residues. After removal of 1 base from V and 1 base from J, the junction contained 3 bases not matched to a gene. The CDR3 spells CASSQGVAGGQETQYF. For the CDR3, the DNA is TGTGCCAGCAGCCAAGGCGTAGCGGGGGGCCAAGAGACCCAGTACTTC.

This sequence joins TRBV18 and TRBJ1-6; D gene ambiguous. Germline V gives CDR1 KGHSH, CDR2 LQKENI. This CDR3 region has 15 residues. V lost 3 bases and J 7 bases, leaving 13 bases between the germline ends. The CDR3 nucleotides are TGTGCCAGCTCACCGCGGCAACGGGAGAATTCACCCCTCCACTTT. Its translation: CASSPRQRENSPLHF.

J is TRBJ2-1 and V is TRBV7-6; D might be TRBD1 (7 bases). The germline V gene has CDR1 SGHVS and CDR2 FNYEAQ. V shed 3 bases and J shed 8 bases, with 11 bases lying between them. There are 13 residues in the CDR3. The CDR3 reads CASSLEGAYEQFF. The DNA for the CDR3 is TGTGCCAGCAGCTTGGAGGGGGCATATGAGCAGTTCTTC.

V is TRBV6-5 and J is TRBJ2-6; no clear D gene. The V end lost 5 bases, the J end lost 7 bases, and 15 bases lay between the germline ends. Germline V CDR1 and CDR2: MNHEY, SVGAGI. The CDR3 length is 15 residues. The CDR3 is CASSLDNARANVLTF. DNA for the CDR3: TGTGCCAGCAGTCTCGACAACGCAAGAGCCAACGTCCTGACTTTC.

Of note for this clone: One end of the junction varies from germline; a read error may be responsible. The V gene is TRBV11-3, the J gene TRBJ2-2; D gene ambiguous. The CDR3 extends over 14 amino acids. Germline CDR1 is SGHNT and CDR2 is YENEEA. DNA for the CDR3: TGTGCCAGCAGCTTAGATGCGAAGACCGGGGAGCTGTTTTTT. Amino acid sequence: CASSLDAKTGELFF.

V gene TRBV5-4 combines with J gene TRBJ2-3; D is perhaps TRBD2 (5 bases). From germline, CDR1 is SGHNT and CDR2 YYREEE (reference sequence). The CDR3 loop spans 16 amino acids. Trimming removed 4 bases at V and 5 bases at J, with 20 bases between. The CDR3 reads CASSLDAGDRGDTQYF. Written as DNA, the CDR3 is TGTGCCAGCAGCCTCGACGCTGGCGATCGGGGAGATACGCAGTATTTT.

CDR3 nucleotide sequence: TGTGCCAGCAGCTCACTGTTTCAGGGGGGTAAAAACATTCAGTACTTC. Amino acid sequence: CASSSLFQGGKNIQYF. This sequence joins TRBV7-6 and TRBJ2-4, with TRBD1 as a possible D gene (7 bases). V lost 4 bases and J lost 4, with 17 bases in between. Germline CDR1 reads SGHVS; CDR2 reads FNYEAQ. The CDR3 totals 16 residues.